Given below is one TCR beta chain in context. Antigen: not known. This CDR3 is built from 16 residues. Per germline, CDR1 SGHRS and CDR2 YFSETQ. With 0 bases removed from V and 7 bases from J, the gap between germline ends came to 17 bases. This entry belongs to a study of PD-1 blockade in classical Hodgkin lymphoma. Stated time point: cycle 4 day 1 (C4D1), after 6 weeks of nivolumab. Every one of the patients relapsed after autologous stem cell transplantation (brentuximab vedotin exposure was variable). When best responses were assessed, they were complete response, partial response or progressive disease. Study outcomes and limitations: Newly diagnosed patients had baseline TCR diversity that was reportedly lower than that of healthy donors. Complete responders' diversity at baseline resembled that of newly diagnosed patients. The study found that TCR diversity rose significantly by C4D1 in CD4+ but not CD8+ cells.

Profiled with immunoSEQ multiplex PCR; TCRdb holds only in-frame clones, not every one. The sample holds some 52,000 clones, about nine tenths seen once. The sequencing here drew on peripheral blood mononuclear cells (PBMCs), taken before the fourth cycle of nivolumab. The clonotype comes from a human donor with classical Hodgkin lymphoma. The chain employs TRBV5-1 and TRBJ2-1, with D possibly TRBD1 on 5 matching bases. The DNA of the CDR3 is TGCGCCAGCAGCTTGGGGGCAGGGATATGGGTAAATGAGCAGTTCTTC. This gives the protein CASSLGAGIWVNEQFF.